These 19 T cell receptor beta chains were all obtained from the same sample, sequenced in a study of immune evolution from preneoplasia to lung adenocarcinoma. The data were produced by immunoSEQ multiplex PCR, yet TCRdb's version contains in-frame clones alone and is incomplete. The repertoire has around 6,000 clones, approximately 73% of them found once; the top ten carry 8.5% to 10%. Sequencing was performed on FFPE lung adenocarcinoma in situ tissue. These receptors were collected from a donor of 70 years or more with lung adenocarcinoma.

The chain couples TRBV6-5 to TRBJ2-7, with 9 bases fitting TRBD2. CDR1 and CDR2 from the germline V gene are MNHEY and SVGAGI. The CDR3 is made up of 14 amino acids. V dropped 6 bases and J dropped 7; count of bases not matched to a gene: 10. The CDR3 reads CASSETSGLTEQYF. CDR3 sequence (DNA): TGTGCCAGCAGCGAGACTAGCGGCCTAACGGAGCAGTACTTC.

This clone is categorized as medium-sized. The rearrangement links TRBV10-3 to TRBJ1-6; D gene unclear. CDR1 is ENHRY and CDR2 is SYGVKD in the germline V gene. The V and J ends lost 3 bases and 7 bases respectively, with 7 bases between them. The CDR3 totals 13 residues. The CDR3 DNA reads TGTGCCATCAGTGATTTACAGAATTCACCCCTCCACTTT. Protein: CAISDLQNSPLHF.

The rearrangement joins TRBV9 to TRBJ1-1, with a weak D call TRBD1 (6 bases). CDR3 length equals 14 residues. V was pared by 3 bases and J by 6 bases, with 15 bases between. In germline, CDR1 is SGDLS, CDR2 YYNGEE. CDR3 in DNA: TGTGCCAGCAGCGACGGACAGACCGACGCTGAAGCTTTCTTT. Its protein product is CASSDGQTDAEAFF.

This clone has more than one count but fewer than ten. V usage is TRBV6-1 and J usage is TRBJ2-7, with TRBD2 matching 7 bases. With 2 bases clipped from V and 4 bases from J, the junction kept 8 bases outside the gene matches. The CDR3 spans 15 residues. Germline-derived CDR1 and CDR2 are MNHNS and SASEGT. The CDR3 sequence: CASSESGASGYEQYF. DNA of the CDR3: TGTGCCAGCAGTGAAAGCGGGGCCTCGGGTTACGAGCAGTACTTC.

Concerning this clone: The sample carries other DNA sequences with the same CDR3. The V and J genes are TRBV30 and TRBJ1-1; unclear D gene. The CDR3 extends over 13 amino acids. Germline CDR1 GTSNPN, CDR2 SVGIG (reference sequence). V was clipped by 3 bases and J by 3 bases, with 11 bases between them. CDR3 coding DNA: TGTGCCTGGAGCCCCCCGGCTTACACTGAAGCTTTCTTT. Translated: CAWSPPAYTEAFF.

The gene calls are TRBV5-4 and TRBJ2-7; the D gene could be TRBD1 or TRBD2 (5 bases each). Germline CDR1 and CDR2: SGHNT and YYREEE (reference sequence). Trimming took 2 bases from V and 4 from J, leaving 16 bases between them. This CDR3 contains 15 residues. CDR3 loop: CASSFSGRVRYEQYF. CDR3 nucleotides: TGTGCCAGCAGCTTTTCGGGACGGGTTCGGTACGAGCAGTACTTC.

CDR3 in DNA: TGTGCCAGCAGCGTAGGGGGGGCCATCAACTATGGCTACACCTTC. It yields the protein CASSVGGAINYGYTF. V is TRBV9 and J is TRBJ1-2; D is perhaps TRBD1 (6 bases). CDR3 length: 15 amino acids. Trimming pared 0 bases from V and 2 bases from J, leaving 11 bases between. CDR1 is SGDLS, CDR2 YYNGEE, per germline.

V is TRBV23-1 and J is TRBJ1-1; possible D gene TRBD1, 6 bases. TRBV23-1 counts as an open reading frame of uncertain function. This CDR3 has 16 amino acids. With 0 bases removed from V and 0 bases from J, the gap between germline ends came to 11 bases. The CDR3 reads CASSQSGGQVNTEAFF. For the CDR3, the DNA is TGCGCCAGCAGTCAATCGGGGGGGCAGGTGAACACTGAAGCTTTCTTT.

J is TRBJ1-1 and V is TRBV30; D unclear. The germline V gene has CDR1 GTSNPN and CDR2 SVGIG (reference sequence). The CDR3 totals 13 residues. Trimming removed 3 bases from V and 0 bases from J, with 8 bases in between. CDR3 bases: TGTGCCTGGAGCCGCGGACTGAACACTGAAGCTTTCTTT. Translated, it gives CAWSRGLNTEAFF.

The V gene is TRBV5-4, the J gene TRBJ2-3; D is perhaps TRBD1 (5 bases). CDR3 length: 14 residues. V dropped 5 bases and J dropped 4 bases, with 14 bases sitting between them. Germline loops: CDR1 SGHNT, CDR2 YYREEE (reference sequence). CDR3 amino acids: CASSSRGVADTQYF. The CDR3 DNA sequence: TGTGCCAGCAGTTCAAGGGGCGTAGCAGATACGCAGTATTTT.

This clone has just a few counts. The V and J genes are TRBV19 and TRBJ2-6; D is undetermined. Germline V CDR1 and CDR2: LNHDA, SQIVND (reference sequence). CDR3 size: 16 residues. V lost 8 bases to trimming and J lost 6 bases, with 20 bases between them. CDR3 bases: TGTGCCAGTTCCGCTTATCTAGATTTTAAGGCCAACGTCCTGACTTTC. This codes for CASSAYLDFKANVLTF.

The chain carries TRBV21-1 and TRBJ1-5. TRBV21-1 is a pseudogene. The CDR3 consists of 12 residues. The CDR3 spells CASSGGMQPQHF. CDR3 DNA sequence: TGTGCCAGCAGCGGGGGGATGCAGCCCCAGCATTTT.

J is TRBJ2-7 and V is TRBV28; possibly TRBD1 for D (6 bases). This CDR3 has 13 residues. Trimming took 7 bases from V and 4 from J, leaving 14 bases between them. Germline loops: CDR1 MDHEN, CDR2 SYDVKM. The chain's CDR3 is CASTIQGSYEQYF. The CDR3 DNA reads TGTGCCAGCACCATTCAGGGGTCTTACGAGCAGTACTTC.

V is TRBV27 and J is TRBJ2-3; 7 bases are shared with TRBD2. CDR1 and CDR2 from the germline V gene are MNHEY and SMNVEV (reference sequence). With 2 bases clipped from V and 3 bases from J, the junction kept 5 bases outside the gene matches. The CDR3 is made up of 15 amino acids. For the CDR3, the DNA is TGTGCCAGCAGTTTAGACCTAGCGGTAACAGATACGCAGTATTTT. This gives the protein CASSLDLAVTDTQYF.

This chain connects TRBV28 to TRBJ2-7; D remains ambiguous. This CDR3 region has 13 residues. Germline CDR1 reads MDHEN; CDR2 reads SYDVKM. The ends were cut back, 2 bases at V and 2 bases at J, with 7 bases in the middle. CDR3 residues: CASSLEETYEQYF. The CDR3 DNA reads TGTGCCAGCAGTTTAGAGGAGACCTACGAGCAGTACTTC.

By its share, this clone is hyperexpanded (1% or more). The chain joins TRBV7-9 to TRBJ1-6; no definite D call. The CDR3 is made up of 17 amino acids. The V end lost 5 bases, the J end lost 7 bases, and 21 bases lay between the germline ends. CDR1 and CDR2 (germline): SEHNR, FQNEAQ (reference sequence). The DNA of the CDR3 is TGTGCCAGCAGCCCCTTGGACGGCCACCCTATGAATTCACCCCTCCACTTT. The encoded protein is CASSPLDGHPMNSPLHF.

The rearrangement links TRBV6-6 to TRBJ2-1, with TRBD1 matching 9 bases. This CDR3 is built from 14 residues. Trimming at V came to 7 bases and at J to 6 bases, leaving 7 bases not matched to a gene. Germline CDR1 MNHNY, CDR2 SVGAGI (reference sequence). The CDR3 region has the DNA TGTGCCAGCAATAACCGGGACAGGGCCAATGAGCAGTTCTTC. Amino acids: CASNNRDRANEQFF.

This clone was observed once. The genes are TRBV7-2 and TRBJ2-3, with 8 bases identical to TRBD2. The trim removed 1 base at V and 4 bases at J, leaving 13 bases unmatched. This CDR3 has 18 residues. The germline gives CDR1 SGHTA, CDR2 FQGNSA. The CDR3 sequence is CASSLGSSGSGSADTQYF. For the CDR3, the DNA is TGTGCCAGCAGCTTAGGTTCCAGCGGGAGCGGTAGTGCAGATACGCAGTATTTT.

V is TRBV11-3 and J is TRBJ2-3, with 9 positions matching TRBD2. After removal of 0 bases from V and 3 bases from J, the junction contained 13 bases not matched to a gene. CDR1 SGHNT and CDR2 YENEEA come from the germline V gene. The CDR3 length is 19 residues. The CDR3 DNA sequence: TGTGCCAGCAGCTTAGACACGGTTGATCTAGCGGGAAATACAGATACGCAGTATTTT. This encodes CASSLDTVDLAGNTDTQYF.